These T cell receptor beta chains were read from a single sample in a study of T cells after yellow fever vaccination. TCRdb re-called the 5' RACE reads through MiXCR, storing one row per CDR3 protein. In the table there are about 73,000 distinct CDR3 sequences, around 7.3% of which are singletons. This material consisted of CD8+ T cells sorted from PBMCs, taken on the day of the yellow fever booster vaccination. The receptor source for this set is a man aged 30-40 years who received the YFV17D yellow fever vaccine. CDR3s include the opening cysteine and the closing phenylalanine or tryptophan. A D gene is named only where the DNA matches it firmly. Only some rows state a clone size, as once, few, many or a class for expanded clones.

TRBV7-9	NA	NA	TRBJ2-3	CASVPGPTDTQYF	TGTGCCAGCGTACCGGGTCCCACAGATACGCAGTATTTT
TRBV3-1	NA	few	TRBJ2-7	CASSQAGSPYEQYF	TGTGCCAGCAGCCAAGCGGGATCCCCCTACGAGCAGTACTTC
TRBV12-3/TRBV12-4	TRBD2	many	TRBJ2-7	CASSLRLADNEQYF	TGTGCCAGCAGTTTACGACTAGCGGATAACGAGCAGTACTTC
TRBV7-6	NA	NA	TRBJ2-1	CAIKEGPGNEQFF	TGTGCCATCAAGGAGGGGCCAGGCAATGAGCAGTTCTTC
TRBV4-1	TRBD2	few	TRBJ2-1	CASSRPPGTSSGEQFF	TGCGCCAGCAGCCGCCCTCCCGGGACTAGCTCGGGTGAGCAGTTCTTC
TRBV12-3/TRBV12-4	NA	few	TRBJ2-3	CASSPWQYTDTQYF	TGTGCCAGCAGCCCTTGGCAGTACACAGATACGCAGTATTTT
TRBV12-5	NA	few	TRBJ2-2	CASGLVAGFTGELFF	TGTGCTAGTGGTTTGGTTGCAGGGTTCACCGGGGAGCTGTTTTTT
TRBV27	TRBD2	few	TRBJ2-1	CASSSQRTSGKSYNEQFF	TGTGCCAGCAGTTCCCAGAGGACTAGCGGGAAGTCCTACAATGAGCAGTTCTTC
TRBV9	NA	few	TRBJ2-3	CASSVGRGGDTQYF	TGTGCCAGCAGCGTAGGCAGGGGAGGGGATACGCAGTATTTT
TRBV7-9	TRBD2	few	TRBJ2-1	CASSLGLLAGVHNEQFF	TGTGCCAGCAGCTTAGGTCTACTAGCGGGAGTACACAATGAGCAGTTCTTC
TRBV27	NA	few	TRBJ2-7	CASSTSVYRIDEQYF	TGTGCCAGCAGTACCTCGGTTTATCGGATCGACGAGCAGTACTTC
TRBV7-6	TRBD2	many	TRBJ2-7	CASSLEPGLAVLEQYF	TGTGCCAGCAGCCTGGAGCCGGGACTAGCGGTCTTGGAGCAGTACTTC
TRBV24-1	TRBD2	few	TRBJ2-1	CATSDFGREGGNEQFF	TGTGCCACCAGTGATTTTGGTCGGGAGGGCGGGAATGAGCAGTTCTTC
TRBV11-2	TRBD1	NA	TRBJ2-7	CASSSYGTGMSYEQYF	TGTGCCAGCAGCTCGTACGGGACAGGGATGTCCTACGAGCAGTACTTC
TRBV19	NA	NA	TRBJ1-5	CASSIRVGNQPQHF	TGTGCCAGTAGTATAAGGGTTGGCAATCAGCCCCAGCATTTT
TRBV24-1	NA	few	TRBJ2-1	CATSDWGSEGSNEQFF	TGTGCCACCAGTGATTGGGGGTCAGAGGGAAGCAATGAGCAGTTCTTC
TRBV14	TRBD2	few	TRBJ2-7	CASSPGTSGFGPYEQYF	TGTGCCAGCAGCCCCGGGACTAGCGGCTTTGGTCCCTACGAGCAGTACTTC
TRBV29-1	NA	NA	TRBJ1-1	CSVVMNTEAFF	TGCAGCGTTGTTATGAACACTGAAGCTTTCTTT
TRBV27	NA	few	TRBJ1-2	CASRGTVYGYTF	TGTGCCAGCAGGGGGACGGTCTATGGCTACACCTTC
TRBV6-2/TRBV6-3	NA	few	TRBJ1-5	CASSLQGLNQPQHF	TGTGCCAGCAGTCTCCAGGGCTTGAATCAGCCCCAGCATTTT
TRBV7-9	NA	few	TRBJ2-1	CASGGDGEYNEQFF	TGTGCCAGCGGCGGAGACGGGGAATACAATGAGCAGTTCTTC
TRBV6-2/TRBV6-3	NA	NA	TRBJ2-1	CASSLVGIYNEQFF	TGTGCCAGCAGTTTAGTGGGGATTTACAATGAGCAGTTCTTC
TRBV20-1	TRBD2	NA	TRBJ2-7	CSAGTSGSYEQYF	TGCAGTGCCGGGACTAGCGGGTCCTACGAGCAGTACTTC
TRBV6-1	NA	NA	TRBJ2-7	CASSSDSFSYEQYF	TGTGCCAGCAGCTCCGATAGTTTCTCCTACGAGCAGTACTTC
TRBV20-1	NA	few	TRBJ2-3	CSARDGGTQYF	TGCAGTGCTAGAGACGGCGGGACGCAGTATTTT
TRBV29-1	NA	few	TRBJ2-7	CSVQGGELLAYEQYF	TGCAGCGTCCAAGGGGGGGAACTTCTCGCCTACGAGCAGTACTTC
TRBV20-1	TRBD2	few	TRBJ2-7	CSARDLPSGRGEQYF	TGCAGTGCTAGAGATCTCCCTAGCGGGAGGGGAGAGCAGTACTTC
TRBV6-2/TRBV6-3	TRBD1	few	TRBJ1-6	CASSFPGQLSPLHF	TGTGCCAGCAGTTTCCCGGGACAGCTATCACCCCTCCACTTT
TRBV7-6	NA	NA	TRBJ2-1	CASIPGPSAYNEQFF	TGTGCCAGCATCCCGGGACCTAGCGCCTACAATGAGCAGTTCTTC
TRBV2	NA	many	TRBJ2-7	CARGSPGGEQYF	TGTGCCAGGGGTTCTCCCGGGGGCGAGCAGTACTTC
TRBV7-3	NA	NA	TRBJ2-2	CASSKALGAGELFF	TGTGCCAGCAGCAAAGCACTCGGGGCCGGGGAGCTGTTTTTT
TRBV27	NA	NA	TRBJ1-2	CASSSFGGGYGYTF	TGTGCCAGCAGCTCCTTTGGGGGTGGCTATGGCTACACCTTC